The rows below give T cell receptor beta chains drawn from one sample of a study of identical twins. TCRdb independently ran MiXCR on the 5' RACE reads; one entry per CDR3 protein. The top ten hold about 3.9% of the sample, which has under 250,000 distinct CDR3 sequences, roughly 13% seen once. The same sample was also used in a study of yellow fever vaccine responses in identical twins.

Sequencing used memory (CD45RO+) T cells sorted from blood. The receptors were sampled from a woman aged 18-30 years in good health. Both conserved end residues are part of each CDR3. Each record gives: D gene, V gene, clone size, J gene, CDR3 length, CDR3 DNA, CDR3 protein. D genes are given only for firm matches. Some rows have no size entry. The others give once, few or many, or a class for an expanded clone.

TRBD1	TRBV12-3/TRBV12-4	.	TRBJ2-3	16	TGTGCCAGCAGTACAGCCGGGACAGGGGTTATAGATACGCAGTATTTT	CASSTAGTGVIDTQYF
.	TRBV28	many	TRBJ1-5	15	TGTGCCAGCAGTTCAATAGCCGTTATGCAGCAGCCCCAGCATTTT	CASSSIAVMQQPQHF
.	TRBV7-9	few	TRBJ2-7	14	TGTGCCAGCAGCCCAGGACTGGATAGGTACGAGCAGTACTTC	CASSPGLDRYEQYF
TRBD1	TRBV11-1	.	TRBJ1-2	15	TGTGCCAGCAGCTACCGCGACAGGGCGAGCTATGGCTACACCTTC	CASSYRDRASYGYTF
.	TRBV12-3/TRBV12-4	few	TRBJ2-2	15	TGTGCCAGCAGTTTGAGGCTTCCGAACACCGGGGAGCTGTTTTTT	CASSLRLPNTGELFF
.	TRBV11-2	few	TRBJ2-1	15	TGTGCCAGCAGCTTAGTGCTAGCGAGATACAATGAGCAGTTCTTC	CASSLVLARYNEQFF
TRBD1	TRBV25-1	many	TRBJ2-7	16	TGTGCCAGCAGTGAATTACAACAGGGGTTAAGCTACGAGCAGTACTTC	CASSELQQGLSYEQYF
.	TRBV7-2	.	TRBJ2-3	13	TGTGCCAGCGAACGAGGGTACGCAGATACGCAGTATTTT	CASERGYADTQYF
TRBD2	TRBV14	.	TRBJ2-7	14	TGTGCCAGCAGCAGCGGGGCACCACCGTACGAGCAGTACTTC	CASSSGAPPYEQYF
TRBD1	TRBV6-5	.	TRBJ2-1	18	TGTGCCAGCAGTTTGGGGACAGGGGGTGGAACCGTCTACAATGAGCAGTTCTTC	CASSLGTGGGTVYNEQFF
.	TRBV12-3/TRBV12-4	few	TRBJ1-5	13	TGTGCCAGCAGGAGACAGGACAATCAGCCCCAGCATTTT	CASRRQDNQPQHF
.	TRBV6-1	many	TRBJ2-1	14	TGTGCCAGCAGCCCTATGACCCCCCTAGGCCAGCAGTTCTTC	CASSPMTPLGQQFF
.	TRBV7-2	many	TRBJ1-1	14	TGTGCCAGCAGCTTCGACAGCCTAAAAACTGAAGCTTTCTTT	CASSFDSLKTEAFF
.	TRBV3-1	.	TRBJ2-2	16	TGTGCCAGCAGCCAGGCGGGGGCTCCGAACACCGGGGAGCTGTTTTTT	CASSQAGAPNTGELFF
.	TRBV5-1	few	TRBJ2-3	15	TGCGCCAGCAGGAACCGTGGGGGGGCGGCAGATACGCAGTATTTT	CASRNRGGAADTQYF
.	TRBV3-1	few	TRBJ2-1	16	TGTGCCAGCAGCCACGGCGGGAAGATTCACTACAATGAGCAGTTCTTC	CASSHGGKIHYNEQFF
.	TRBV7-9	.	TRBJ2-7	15	TGTGCCAGCAGCTCACAACTAGACAGGTCCTACGAGCAGTACTTC	CASSSQLDRSYEQYF
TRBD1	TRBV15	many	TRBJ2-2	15	TGTGCCACCAGCAGCGGGACAGGGCACACCGGGGAGCTGTTTTTT	CATSSGTGHTGELFF
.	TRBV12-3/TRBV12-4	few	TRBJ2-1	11	TGTGCCAGCAGTTCACAGGCTAAGCAGTTCTTC	CASSSQAKQFF
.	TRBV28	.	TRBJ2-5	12	TGTGCCAGCAGTCGACCTCAAGAGACCCAGTACTTC	CASSRPQETQYF
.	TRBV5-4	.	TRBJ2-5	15	TGTGCCAGCAGCCCGCGCCTAGGCGTAGAGGAGACCCAGTACTTC	CASSPRLGVEETQYF
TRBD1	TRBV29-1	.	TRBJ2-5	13	TGCAGCGTGGGGGGAGGACAGGGGGAGACCCAGTACTTC	CSVGGGQGETQYF
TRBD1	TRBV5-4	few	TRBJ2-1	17	TGTGCCAGCAGCTTGGGCCAGGGGGCGAGCTCCTACAATGAGCAGTTCTTC	CASSLGQGASSYNEQFF